Each of the 5 T cell receptor beta chains below was sequenced from the same sample in a study of blood T cell repertoires in COVID-19. The table came from immunoSEQ multiplex PCR; TCRdb's copy has only in-frame clones and leaves some out. The sample records approximately 61,000 clones, about 91% being singletons. Sequencing input: peripheral blood. All receptors derive from a woman older than 75 with active COVID-19.

This chain connects TRBV4-2 to TRBJ2-7; maybe TRBD2 (6 bases). The germline V gene encodes CDR1 LGHNA and CDR2 YNFKEQ. The CDR3 is made up of 15 amino acids. Trimming took off 2 bases at V and 0 bases at J, with 11 bases between the two ends. The CDR3 region is CASSQRRDNSYEQYF. In DNA form, the CDR3 reads TGTGCCAGCAGCCAACGGCGGGATAACTCCTACGAGCAGTACTTC.

A word on this clone: A junction end diverges from the germline sequence, so it may reflect a read error. V and J are TRBV18 and TRBJ2-1; 13 bases are a match to TRBD2. The CDR3 is 16 residues long. Germline V CDR1 and CDR2: KGHSH, LQKENI. The CDR3 here is CASSTGLAGTYSEQFF. The CDR3 DNA is TGTGCCAGCTCTACGGGACTAGCGGGGACCTACAGTGAGCAGTTCTTC. Variable domain in full (rest from reference TRBV18 and TRBJ2-1): NAGVMQNPRHLVRRRGQEARLRCSPMKGHSHVYWYRQLPEEGLKFMVYLQKENIIDESGMPKERFSAEFPKEGPSILRIQQVVRGDSAAYFCASSTGLAGTYSEQFFGPGTRLTVL.

J is TRBJ2-7 and V is TRBV28, with D perhaps TRBD2 (6 bases). The germline V gene encodes CDR1 MDHEN and CDR2 SYDVKM. Trimming pared 5 bases from V and 4 bases from J, leaving 18 bases between. CDR3 length equals 15 residues. The CDR3 DNA is TGTGCCAGCAGTCAAAGTAGGGGAGGCCGGTACGAGCAGTACTTC. Amino acid sequence: CASSQSRGGRYEQYF.

The gene calls are TRBV7-2 and TRBJ1-5; weak D call: TRBD1 (5 bases). Trimming pared 8 bases from V and 4 bases from J, leaving 18 bases between. Germline V gives CDR1 SGHTA, CDR2 FQGNSA. The CDR3 consists of 15 residues. CDR3 residues: CASSPGGVRNQPQHF. DNA for the CDR3: TGTGCCAGCTCTCCCGGGGGGGTAAGGAATCAGCCCCAGCATTTT.

This clone was recorded once. The rearrangement joins TRBV5-1 to TRBJ1-5; D is uncertain. Trimming shortened V by 0 bases and J by 0 bases, and 7 bases separated the two germline ends. The CDR3 sequence is 15 residues long. Germline V CDR1 and CDR2: SGHRS, YFSETQ. Written as DNA, the CDR3 is TGCGCCAGCAGCTTGGACGGAGATAGCAATCAGCCCCAGCATTTT. This gives the protein CASSLDGDSNQPQHF.